The next 24 T cell receptor beta chains were all read from a single sample in a study of T cell clones after liver transplantation (dated by TCRdb to between 2018 and 2021). The time point label corresponds to: pre-transplant. The method behind the library was the immunoSEQ multiplex PCR assay. TCRdb carries this immuneACCESS record with in-frame sequences only. Its versions omit some clonotypes, under half of them owing to an unresolved V gene in the studies checked, with the rest unexplained. The sample profile shows about 75,000 clones; 90% of them were found once. Roughly 2.6% of the sample is taken by the ten largest. Sequenced material: CD4+ T cells from blood, taken before liver transplant. These TCRs come from a human donor who received a liver transplant.

V and J are TRBV10-3 and TRBJ2-2; maybe TRBD2 (6 bases). V was clipped by 10 bases and J by 0 bases, with 12 bases between them. Germline V lookup: CDR1 ENHRY, CDR2 SYGVKD. The CDR3 totals 14 residues. CDR3 loop: CATGTSSNTGELFF. CDR3 DNA sequence: TGTGCCACGGGGACTTCTTCGAACACCGGGGAGCTGTTTTTT.

CDR3 DNA: TGTGCCAGCAGTGAACCAGGAGGGATCACTGAAGCTTTCTTT. Amino acids: CASSEPGGITEAFF. The chain uses TRBV6-1 and TRBJ1-1; D call uncertain. The CDR3 is made up of 14 amino acids. The V end lost 2 bases, the J end lost 4 bases, and 11 bases lay between the germline ends. Germline V gene sequence: CDR1 MNHNS, CDR2 SASEGT.

V is TRBV29-1 and J is TRBJ2-2, with unresolved D. V lost 8 bases and J lost 0, with 13 bases in between. The CDR3 has 14 residues. CDR1 is SQVTM, CDR2 ANQGSEA, per germline. CDR3 in amino acids: CSSTSSTNTGELFF. CDR3 DNA: TGCAGCTCCACCTCCAGCACGAACACCGGGGAGCTGTTTTTT.

This clone was detected once. V is TRBV18 and J is TRBJ2-5; no reliable D call. Germline V gene lookup returns CDR1 KGHSH and CDR2 LQKENI. This CDR3 is 14 amino acids long. With 3 bases removed from V and 3 bases from J, the gap between germline ends came to 11 bases. The CDR3 DNA reads TGTGCCAGCTCACCCTCGGCTGGCAAAGAGACCCAGTACTTC. This encodes CASSPSAGKETQYF.

This sequence joins TRBV7-8 and TRBJ1-5; 7 nucleotides line up with TRBD1. In germline, CDR1 is SGHVS, CDR2 FQNEAQ. V was clipped by 5 bases and J by 0 bases; unmatched bases: 10. The CDR3 totals 17 residues. The CDR3 DNA reads as TGTGCCAGCAGCCTCCCCCCGGGACAGTATAGCAATCAGCCCCAGCATTTT. It yields the protein CASSLPPGQYSNQPQHF.

Here the CDR3 reads CSVEWSLNTEAFF. The CDR3 region has the DNA TGCAGCGTTGAGTGGTCACTGAACACTGAAGCTTTCTTT. The genes are TRBV29-1 and TRBJ1-1; D gene ambiguous. Trimming shortened V by 3 bases and J by 0 bases, and 8 bases separated the two germline ends. This CDR3 has 13 amino acids. Looked up from germline, CDR1 is SQVTM and CDR2 is ANQGSEA.

The chain recombines TRBV4-3 with TRBJ2-3, with 12 bases aligning to TRBD2. V shed 4 bases and J 5 bases; nucleotides not matched to a gene: 7. Per germline, CDR1 LGHNA and CDR2 YSLEER. The CDR3 sequence is 16 residues long. DNA of the CDR3: TGCGCCAGCAGCCTTGAGTCGGGACTAGCGGGAGATACGCAGTATTTT. Translation gives CASSLESGLAGDTQYF.

The V gene is TRBV10-2, the J gene TRBJ1-5; 8 nucleotides align to TRBD1. Germline CDR1 WSHSY, CDR2 SAAADI. The CDR3 is 17 amino acids. V was pared by 7 bases and J by 0 bases, with 11 bases of the junction left unmatched. The CDR3 region is CASMEGRTGISNQPQHF. The DNA for the CDR3 is TGCGCCAGCATGGAGGGCCGGACAGGGATTAGCAATCAGCCCCAGCATTTT.

In its sample, this clone is medium-sized. This chain joins TRBV4-3 and TRBJ1-2; D is ambiguous. The V and J ends lost 0 bases and 8 bases respectively, with 7 bases between them. The CDR3 runs 12 residues. The V gene's germline CDR1 is LGHNA and CDR2 YSLEER. The CDR3, as DNA: TGCGCCAGCAGCCAAGAGGACCGCGGCTACACCTTC. As protein: CASSQEDRGYTF.

This chain links TRBV6-5 with TRBJ2-2; 7 bases line up with TRBD1. This CDR3 is 15 amino acids long. The ends lost 6 bases at V and 4 bases at J; junction bases unmatched: 8. In germline, CDR1 is MNHEY, CDR2 SVGAGI. Here the CDR3 DNA reads TGTGCCAGCAGCCGTAGACAGGGTCTCACCGGGGAGCTGTTTTTT. Its protein product is CASSRRQGLTGELFF.

The genes are TRBV7-9 and TRBJ2-5; D is perhaps TRBD1 or TRBD2 (5 bases each). The length of the CDR3 is 14 residues. Per germline, CDR1 SEHNR and CDR2 FQNEAQ (reference sequence). Trimming stripped 6 bases from V and 2 bases from J, with 13 bases between. Written as DNA, the CDR3 is TGTGCCAGCAGACCCTGGGACGGACAAGAGACCCAGTACTTC. Encoded protein: CASRPWDGQETQYF.

The chain combines TRBV10-1 with TRBJ2-7; TRBD2 agrees at 9 bases. The trim removed 3 bases at V and 3 bases at J, leaving 6 bases unmatched. This CDR3 is built from 15 residues. Germline-derived CDR1 and CDR2 are WNHNN and SYGVQD (reference sequence). CDR3 bases: TGCGCCAGCAGTGACTTCGCGGGAGGGATCTACGAGCAGTACTTC. Residues: CASSDFAGGIYEQYF.

Details on this clone: This sample also contains other DNA sequences that code for the same CDR3. The V gene is TRBV2, the J gene TRBJ2-5; D uncertain. The CDR3 runs to 12 residues. The germline CDR1 and CDR2 sequences are SNHLY and FYNNEI. Deletions cut 4 bases from V and 4 bases from J, with 7 bases between. This CDR3 is CASSGTGETQYF. CDR3 sequence (DNA): TGTGCCAGCAGTGGAACTGGAGAGACCCAGTACTTC.

This chain joins TRBV2 and TRBJ1-1; D remains ambiguous. The germline gives CDR1 SNHLY, CDR2 FYNNEI. This CDR3 contains 12 residues. The CDR3 loop is CARSGLNTEAFF. CDR3 bases: TGTGCTAGATCGGGGTTGAACACTGAAGCTTTCTTT.

This clone was recorded a few times. J is TRBJ2-3 and V is TRBV2, with 11 bases lining up with TRBD1. Germline loops: CDR1 SNHLY, CDR2 FYNNEI. The V gene end was trimmed by 5 bases and the J gene end by 6 bases; junction bases not matched to a gene: 4. This CDR3 spans 14 amino acids. CDR3 sequence reads: CASSRDRGADTQYF. The CDR3 region has the DNA TGTGCCAGCAGTCGGGACAGGGGGGCTGATACGCAGTATTTT.

The rearrangement joins TRBV4-2 to TRBJ1-5, with a possible D match to TRBD1 (6 bases). The germline CDR1 and CDR2 sequences are LGHNA and YNFKEQ. V lost 0 bases and J 7 bases, leaving 13 bases between the germline ends. The CDR3 consists of 15 residues. The DNA for the CDR3 is TGTGCCAGCAGCCAAGAAAGGGGGAAGGGACAGCCCCAGCATTTT. Amino acids: CASSQERGKGQPQHF.

The chain employs TRBV5-1 and TRBJ1-1; 9 nucleotides agree with TRBD1. V trimming: 4 bases; J trimming: 4 bases; junction bases outside the gene matches: 5. Germline V gene data show CDR1 as SGHRS and CDR2 as YFSETQ. This CDR3 has 14 amino acids. The CDR3 reads CASSPDRGGTEAFF. The CDR3 nucleotides are TGCGCCAGCAGCCCTGACAGGGGGGGCACTGAAGCTTTCTTT.

The CDR3 bases are TGTGCCTGGGACGGGAGGGACCACAATGAGCAGTTCTTC. It encodes CAWDGRDHNEQFF. The chain uses TRBV30 and TRBJ2-1; 8 bases are shared with TRBD2. Germline-derived CDR1 and CDR2 are GTSNPN and SVGIG (reference sequence). V was clipped by 5 bases and J by 5 bases; unmatched bases: 5. This CDR3 has 13 amino acids.

The chain employs TRBV19 and TRBJ1-2; maybe TRBD1 (5 bases). This CDR3 region has 14 residues. V was pared by 0 bases and J by 2 bases, with 7 bases between. Germline V gene lookup returns CDR1 LNHDA and CDR2 SQIVND (reference sequence). CDR3 in amino acids: CASSIEGRNYGYTF. The CDR3 region has the DNA TGTGCCAGTAGTATAGAGGGACGGAACTATGGCTACACCTTC.

The V call is TRBV4-1, the J call TRBJ1-6, with a tentative D call TRBD1 (5 bases). The length of the CDR3 is 15 residues. V lost 6 bases, J lost 9 bases, and 18 bases lay in between. Germline V gene data show CDR1 as MGHRA and CDR2 as YSYEKL. The CDR3 sequence is CASRPTEAFGSPLHF. As DNA, the CDR3 is TGCGCCAGCAGACCGACAGAGGCCTTCGGTTCACCCCTCCACTTT.

The gene calls are TRBV27 and TRBJ1-4; D is possibly TRBD1 (5 bases). V lost 3 bases and J lost 6, with 8 bases in between. This CDR3 has 13 amino acids. CDR1 is MNHEY, CDR2 SMNVEV, per germline (reference sequence). The CDR3 DNA follows: TGTGCCAGCAGTTTCAGGGCAGATGAAAAACTGTTTTTT. Translation: CASSFRADEKLFF.

The chain links TRBV29-1 to TRBJ2-1; D possibly corresponds to TRBD2 (6 bases). There are 14 residues in the CDR3. Looked up from germline, CDR1 is SQVTM and CDR2 is ANQGSEA. Between the trimmed V and J ends, which lost 8 bases and 0 bases, there was a span of 14 bases. The CDR3 protein is CSSGGGTSYNEQFF. The CDR3 bases are TGCAGCTCAGGAGGCGGGACCTCCTACAATGAGCAGTTCTTC.

The genes are TRBV4-3 and TRBJ2-2, with D unclear. The CDR3 contains 16 residues. Between the trimmed V and J ends, which lost 0 bases and 3 bases, there was a span of 11 bases. In germline, CDR1 is LGHNA, CDR2 YSLEER. Written as DNA, the CDR3 is TGCGCCAGCAGCCAAGAAATACAGCGAGACACCGGGGAGCTGTTTTTT. Translation: CASSQEIQRDTGELFF.

The V gene is TRBV7-9, the J gene TRBJ2-3, with 7 bases that match TRBD1. The J segment lost 2 bases and the V segment lost 0 bases, leaving 2 bases of the junction unmatched. Germline CDR1 SEHNR, CDR2 FQNEAQ (reference sequence). This CDR3 is built from 15 residues. The chain's CDR3 is CASSLAGQDTDTQYF. CDR3 DNA: TGTGCCAGCAGCTTAGCTGGACAGGACACAGATACGCAGTATTTT.